This is a list of T cell receptor beta chains from one sample in a study of tumor-infiltrating lymphocytes in localized non-small cell lung cancer. TCRdb's table, derived via immunoSEQ multiplex PCR, lists solely in-frame clones and lacks some. This sample yields about 16,000 clones, of which roughly three quarters are seen a single time; about 9.8% belongs to the top ten. The source material was lung tumor tissue. The receptor source for this set is a human donor with non-small cell lung cancer. Each CDR3 is given with its conserved first and last residue. A D gene is named only where the DNA matches it firmly. Only part of the rows carry a size: once, few, many, or a class if the clone is expanded.

V gene: TRBV19; clone size: -; J gene: TRBJ1-3; D gene: -; CDR3 protein: CASKLGTSGNTIYF; CDR3 DNA: TGTGCCAGTAAACTCGGGACATCCGGAAACACCATATATTTT
V gene: TRBV5-1; clone size: -; J gene: TRBJ2-7; D gene: TRBD1; CDR3 protein: CARDRSSYEQYF; CDR3 DNA: TGCGCCAGGGACAGGAGCTCCTACGAGCAGTACTTC
V gene: TRBV7-2; clone size: -; J gene: TRBJ2-7; D gene: -; CDR3 protein: CASSGDLSYEQYF; CDR3 DNA: TGTGCCAGCAGCGGGGACTTATCCTACGAGCAGTACTTC
V gene: TRBV15; clone size: -; J gene: TRBJ2-5; D gene: TRBD2; CDR3 protein: CATSRDPTSGGAGETQYF; CDR3 DNA: TGTGCCACCAGCAGAGATCCCACTAGCGGGGGGGCCGGGGAGACCCAGTACTTC
V gene: TRBV29-1; clone size: -; J gene: TRBJ2-3; D gene: TRBD1; CDR3 protein: CSVDRGLGTDTQYF; CDR3 DNA: TGCAGCGTCGACAGGGGGTTAGGGACAGATACGCAGTATTTT
V gene: TRBV7-2; clone size: -; J gene: TRBJ2-3; D gene: -; CDR3 protein: CASRILTDTQYF; CDR3 DNA: TGTGCCAGCAGGATTCTAACAGATACGCAGTATTTT
V gene: TRBV28; clone size: few; J gene: TRBJ2-7; D gene: TRBD2; CDR3 protein: CASSWTSDRPSYEQYF; CDR3 DNA: TGTGCCAGCAGTTGGACTAGCGACCGACCGTCCTACGAGCAGTACTTC
V gene: TRBV4-3; clone size: -; J gene: TRBJ2-2; D gene: TRBD2; CDR3 protein: CASSQFSGGEGGELFF; CDR3 DNA: TGCGCCAGCAGCCAATTTAGCGGGGGGGAAGGCGGGGAGCTGTTTTTT
V gene: TRBV27; clone size: few; J gene: TRBJ1-1; D gene: -; CDR3 protein: CASSFGTLGTEAFF; CDR3 DNA: TGTGCCAGCAGTTTTGGGACCCTCGGCACTGAAGCTTTCTTT
V gene: TRBV7-2; clone size: few; J gene: TRBJ2-7; D gene: -; CDR3 protein: CASSLGSAASYEQYF; CDR3 DNA: TGTGCCAGCAGCTTAGGGAGCGCGGCGTCCTACGAGCAGTACTTC
V gene: TRBV15; clone size: -; J gene: TRBJ1-1; D gene: -; CDR3 protein: CATSRGSLSGDNEAFF; CDR3 DNA: TGTGCCACCAGCAGAGGGTCCCTCTCGGGGGATAATGAAGCTTTCTTT
V gene: TRBV5-6; clone size: once; J gene: TRBJ2-3; D gene: TRBD1; CDR3 protein: CASSRQGALKKTDTQYF; CDR3 DNA: TGTGCCAGCAGCCGACAGGGGGCGCTTAAGAAAACAGATACGCAGTATTTT
V gene: TRBV6-1; clone size: -; J gene: TRBJ1-2; D gene: -; CDR3 protein: CASSATGQTYGYTF; CDR3 DNA: TGTGCCAGCAGTGCTACCGGACAGACCTATGGCTACACCTTC
V gene: TRBV6-1; clone size: -; J gene: TRBJ1-2; D gene: TRBD1; CDR3 protein: CASILEGASNYGYTF; CDR3 DNA: TGTGCCAGCATCCTTGAGGGGGCCTCTAATTATGGCTACACCTTC
V gene: TRBV11-2; clone size: -; J gene: TRBJ2-7; D gene: -; CDR3 protein: CASSGKPGLTYEQYF; CDR3 DNA: TGTGCCAGCAGCGGCAAACCGGGACTCACATACGAGCAGTACTTC
V gene: TRBV6-1; clone size: -; J gene: TRBJ2-3; D gene: -; CDR3 protein: CASTQNRETQYF; CDR3 DNA: TGTGCCAGCACACAGAACAGGGAAACGCAGTATTTT
V gene: TRBV7-2; clone size: -; J gene: TRBJ1-3; D gene: -; CDR3 protein: CASSLGGSRGGNTIYF; CDR3 DNA: TGTGCCAGCAGCTTAGGGGGGTCGCGAGGGGGAAACACCATATATTTT
V gene: TRBV5-6; clone size: few; J gene: TRBJ2-7; D gene: TRBD2; CDR3 protein: CASSSGTSGGTLYEQYF; CDR3 DNA: TGTGCCAGCAGCTCCGGGACTAGCGGGGGTACCCTATACGAGCAGTACTTC
V gene: TRBV29-1; clone size: -; J gene: TRBJ2-7; D gene: -; CDR3 protein: CSVEAVGVYEQYF; CDR3 DNA: TGCAGCGTTGAAGCGGTAGGGGTTTACGAGCAGTACTTC
V gene: TRBV20-1; clone size: -; J gene: TRBJ2-5; D gene: -; CDR3 protein: CSARQETQYF; CDR3 DNA: TGCAGTGCTAGGCAAGAGACCCAGTACTTC
V gene: TRBV9; clone size: -; J gene: TRBJ2-7; D gene: -; CDR3 protein: CASSPGPLRNEQYF; CDR3 DNA: TGTGCCAGCAGCCCAGGACCGCTACGGAACGAGCAGTACTTC
V gene: TRBV7-8; clone size: -; J gene: TRBJ2-7; D gene: TRBD1; CDR3 protein: CASSPPDRGYEQYF; CDR3 DNA: TGTGCCAGCAGCCCCCCGGACAGGGGCTACGAGCAGTACTTC
V gene: TRBV10-3; clone size: few; J gene: TRBJ2-3; D gene: TRBD1; CDR3 protein: CAISGDRGTDTQYF; CDR3 DNA: TGTGCCATCAGTGGGGACAGGGGAACAGATACGCAGTATTTT
V gene: TRBV29-1; clone size: -; J gene: TRBJ2-5; D gene: -; CDR3 protein: CSVNELGETQYF; CDR3 DNA: TGCAGCGTGAATGAACTGGGGGAGACCCAGTACTTC
V gene: TRBV27; clone size: few; J gene: TRBJ2-2; D gene: TRBD2; CDR3 protein: CASRSSGSSSGELFF; CDR3 DNA: TGTGCCAGCAGAAGTAGCGGGAGTTCGTCCGGGGAGCTGTTTTTT
V gene: TRBV7-2; clone size: -; J gene: TRBJ2-6; D gene: -; CDR3 protein: CASSFGRLSGANVLTF; CDR3 DNA: TGTGCCAGCAGCTTCGGCAGACTCTCTGGGGCCAACGTCCTGACTTTC
V gene: TRBV11-3; clone size: -; J gene: TRBJ2-1; D gene: -; CDR3 protein: CASSPTSGATREQFF; CDR3 DNA: TGTGCCAGCAGCCCTACTAGTGGGGCAACAAGGGAGCAGTTCTTC
V gene: TRBV6-5; clone size: -; J gene: TRBJ1-1; D gene: TRBD1; CDR3 protein: CASSYSPGGDTEAFF; CDR3 DNA: TGTGCCAGCAGTTACTCTCCAGGGGGTGACACTGAAGCTTTCTTT
V gene: TRBV14; clone size: few; J gene: TRBJ1-1; D gene: -; CDR3 protein: CASSLWSGNTEAFF; CDR3 DNA: TGTGCCAGCAGCCTATGGTCGGGGAACACTGAAGCTTTCTTT
V gene: TRBV7-9; clone size: -; J gene: TRBJ2-1; D gene: -; CDR3 protein: CASSLIWQGGNEQFF; CDR3 DNA: TGTGCCAGCAGCTTAATTTGGCAGGGCGGTAATGAGCAGTTCTTC
V gene: TRBV10-3; clone size: -; J gene: TRBJ1-2; D gene: TRBD1; CDR3 protein: CAISECGGGNYGYTF; CDR3 DNA: TGTGCCATCAGTGAGTGCGGAGGGGGCAACTATGGCTACACCTTC
V gene: TRBV30; clone size: -; J gene: TRBJ2-1; D gene: TRBD2; CDR3 protein: CAWSAPSLAGGPEQFF; CDR3 DNA: TGTGCCTGGAGTGCCCCTTCTCTAGCGGGAGGGCCTGAGCAGTTCTTC